The text below deals with one T cell receptor (beta chain). Its specificity is not known. The CDR3 has 12 amino acids. V lost 3 bases and J 5 bases, leaving 5 bases between the germline ends. This entry belongs to a study of CD8 T cells in Susac syndrome. Findings and caveats of the study: The number of individuals included in the study's TCR sequencing and HLA analysis was acknowledged as relatively small.

Sequencing of TCR beta was performed on blood CD8+ and CD4+ T cells. RNA amounts of about 0.5 to 1 ug underwent reverse transcription with random hexamers. Multiplex PCR with immunoSEQ amplified the TCR beta CDR3 across 54 Vbeta and 13 Jbeta. TCRdb fed the immunoSEQ multiplex PCR reads into MiXCR, producing one record per CDR3 protein. This sample has some 180,000 distinct CDR3 sequences, with 90% to 95% found just once. The sequencing sample was made of CD4+ T cells from PBMCs. The V gene is TRBV12-3 or TRBV12-4, the J gene TRBJ2-1; D is undetermined. This sequence was found in a human donor in good health. The CDR3: CASSFRNNEQFF. The CDR3 DNA is TGTGCCAGCAGTTTCCGGAACAATGAGCAGTTCTTC.